Reported below is one T cell receptor beta chain. The antigen is unknown. Primed by a sample-barcoded 5' primer and a J-beta primer mix, a second PCR proceeded for about 7 to 12 cycles. A 12-random-nucleotide template-switch adaptor tagged each cDNA molecule. TCRdb reprocessed the 5' RACE reads via MiXCR and lists one record per CDR3 protein. The sample records some 1.4 million distinct CDR3 sequences, approximately 42% being singletons. V shed 8 bases and J shed 5 bases, with 18 bases lying between them. This CDR3 region has 14 residues. Germline loops: CDR1 MNHEY, CDR2 SVGAGI. This entry belongs to a study of blood T cells in healthy people across ages. Study at large: Every two T cells gave about one barcoded beta molecule via template switching.

Study-wide results and limits: The lack of PBMC sorting stopped any conclusive naive versus antigen-experienced comparison. Relative to aged donors, long-lived donors carried more naive CD4+ cells and displayed higher diversity.

The sequencing sample was made of blood. The chain uses TRBV6-5 and TRBJ1-2; TRBD1 might be the D (5 bases). The sequence came from a woman aged 18-29 years in good health. CDR3 in amino acids: CASSPLGQGYGYTF. CDR3 nucleotide sequence: TGTGCCAGCTCTCCGCTAGGCCAGGGATATGGCTACACCTTC.